A selection of T cell receptor beta chains follows, all from one sample in a study of blood T cell repertoires in COVID-19. This table comes from immunoSEQ multiplex PCR, and its TCRdb copy is limited to in-frame clones, with some not included. This sample has 300,000 to 400,000 clones, with approximately 90% found just once. The sequenced sample consisted of PBMCs or T cells enriched from blood (not recorded which). These TCRs come from a woman aged 18-35 years who had recovered from COVID-19. CDR3s include the opening cysteine and the closing phenylalanine or tryptophan. Fields, in order: J gene, V gene, D gene, clone size, CDR3 DNA, CDR3 protein. A D gene is named only where the DNA matches it firmly. Clone size appears in some rows only: once, few, many, or a class for an expanded clone.

J gene: TRBJ2-3; V gene: TRBV30; D gene: NA; clone size: NA; CDR3 DNA: TGTGCCTGGGGCCTGGGGGGTCCAGATACGCAGTATTTT; CDR3 protein: CAWGLGGPDTQYF
J gene: TRBJ1-6; V gene: TRBV21-1; D gene: NA; clone size: NA; CDR3 DNA: TGTGCCAGCAGCTTCCGGTTCACCCGGGATTCACCCCTCCACTTT; CDR3 protein: CASSFRFTRDSPLHF
J gene: TRBJ2-7; V gene: TRBV18; D gene: TRBD1; clone size: NA; CDR3 DNA: TGTGCCAGCTCACCACGGGACAGGACCCCCTACGAGCAGTACTTC; CDR3 protein: CASSPRDRTPYEQYF
J gene: TRBJ2-3; V gene: TRBV10-3; D gene: NA; clone size: NA; CDR3 DNA: TGTGCCATCAGTGACAGGGTAGGAAATACGCAGTATTTT; CDR3 protein: CAISDRVGNTQYF
J gene: TRBJ2-5; V gene: TRBV6-5; D gene: NA; clone size: NA; CDR3 DNA: TGTGCCAGCGCTAACGGGGGAATCGGGGAGACCCAGTACTTC; CDR3 protein: CASANGGIGETQYF
J gene: TRBJ2-2; V gene: TRBV30; D gene: NA; clone size: NA; CDR3 DNA: TGTGCCTGGAGTGTCGTCCCCGGGGAGCTGTTTTTT; CDR3 protein: CAWSVVPGELFF
J gene: TRBJ1-2; V gene: TRBV7-9; D gene: NA; clone size: NA; CDR3 DNA: TGTGCCAGCAGCTTAACAGAATACTATGGCTACACCTTC; CDR3 protein: CASSLTEYYGYTF
J gene: TRBJ2-5; V gene: TRBV5-1; D gene: NA; clone size: NA; CDR3 DNA: TGCGCCAGCAGCTCAATTCGGGGGAGACAAGAGACCCAGTACTTC; CDR3 protein: CASSSIRGRQETQYF
J gene: TRBJ1-1; V gene: TRBV4-2; D gene: NA; clone size: once; CDR3 DNA: TGTGCCAGCGAGCTCGGCACTGAAGCTTTCTTT; CDR3 protein: CASELGTEAFF
J gene: TRBJ2-5; V gene: TRBV7-6; D gene: NA; clone size: NA; CDR3 DNA: TGTGCCAGCAGCTTAGGGGCCTACCTCCAAGAGACCCAGTACTTC; CDR3 protein: CASSLGAYLQETQYF
J gene: TRBJ2-1; V gene: TRBV9; D gene: TRBD2; clone size: once; CDR3 DNA: TGTGCCAGCAGCGTAGGACTAGCGGAGCAGTTCTTC; CDR3 protein: CASSVGLAEQFF
J gene: TRBJ1-4; V gene: TRBV6-5; D gene: TRBD1; clone size: NA; CDR3 DNA: TGTGCCAGCAGGGACAGGGTGTTGAGTGAAAAACTGTTTTTT; CDR3 protein: CASRDRVLSEKLFF
J gene: TRBJ1-2; V gene: TRBV13; D gene: TRBD1; clone size: NA; CDR3 DNA: TGTGCCAGCAGCCAGGACGGGACAGGGATGGAGGGCTACACCTTC; CDR3 protein: CASSQDGTGMEGYTF
J gene: TRBJ2-6; V gene: TRBV18; D gene: TRBD1; clone size: NA; CDR3 DNA: TGTGCCAGCTCACCAGGGGCAGGGGGCGCTGGGGCCAACGTCCTGACTTTC; CDR3 protein: CASSPGAGGAGANVLTF
J gene: TRBJ2-3; V gene: TRBV4-1; D gene: TRBD2; clone size: NA; CDR3 DNA: TGCGCCAGCAGCCGTACCAGCCCCAGCGGGGGGGGCCCAGATACGCAGTATTTT; CDR3 protein: CASSRTSPSGGGPDTQYF
J gene: TRBJ1-6; V gene: TRBV5-6; D gene: NA; clone size: NA; CDR3 DNA: TGTGCCAGCAGCGGGCAGGTAGATTCACCCCTCCACTTT; CDR3 protein: CASSGQVDSPLHF
J gene: TRBJ1-1; V gene: TRBV7-9; D gene: NA; clone size: NA; CDR3 DNA: TGTGCCAGCAGCTCCTACGAAGGGGGAACTGAAGCTTTCTTT; CDR3 protein: CASSSYEGGTEAFF
J gene: TRBJ1-5; V gene: TRBV7-2; D gene: NA; clone size: once; CDR3 DNA: TGTGCCAGCAGCTTACAAGGCGGCTACAATCAGCCCCAGCATTTT; CDR3 protein: CASSLQGGYNQPQHF
J gene: TRBJ2-7; V gene: TRBV2; D gene: TRBD2; clone size: NA; CDR3 DNA: TGTGCCAGCAGCCAACGGGGGGGTGGGTTAACAGACTACGAGCAGTACTTC; CDR3 protein: CASSQRGGGLTDYEQYF
J gene: TRBJ2-3; V gene: TRBV7-2; D gene: TRBD1; clone size: NA; CDR3 DNA: TGTGCCAGCAGCTTAGTACAGGGGTCAGATACGCAGTATTTT; CDR3 protein: CASSLVQGSDTQYF
J gene: TRBJ2-1; V gene: TRBV15; D gene: TRBD2; clone size: NA; CDR3 DNA: TGTGCCACCAGCAAGGGGACTAGCGGGGTCTACAATGAGCAGTTCTTC; CDR3 protein: CATSKGTSGVYNEQFF
J gene: TRBJ2-1; V gene: TRBV5-1; D gene: NA; clone size: few; CDR3 DNA: TGCGCCAGCAGCTTGTGGCCCCCCCAGAACGACAATGAGCAGTTCTTC; CDR3 protein: CASSLWPPQNDNEQFF
J gene: TRBJ2-2; V gene: TRBV10-3; D gene: TRBD1; clone size: NA; CDR3 DNA: TGTGCCTCGACAGGGGGCACCGGGGAGCTGTTTTTT; CDR3 protein: CASTGGTGELFF
J gene: TRBJ2-1; V gene: TRBV18; D gene: NA; clone size: NA; CDR3 DNA: TGTGCCAGCTCGCTGCGCGGGGGCCTTTACAATGAGCAGTTCTTC; CDR3 protein: CASSLRGGLYNEQFF
J gene: TRBJ1-5; V gene: TRBV23-1; D gene: TRBD1; clone size: NA; CDR3 DNA: TGCGCCAGCAGTCAATCACGACAGGGTGGCCAGCCCCAGCATTTT; CDR3 protein: CASSQSRQGGQPQHF
J gene: TRBJ1-1; V gene: TRBV5-6; D gene: NA; clone size: NA; CDR3 DNA: TGTGCCAGCAGCTTGAAAGGGGCCCAGGCCGCTTTCTTT; CDR3 protein: CASSLKGAQAAFF